This T cell receptor beta chain is drawn from a study of T cells expressing NK-cell markers. Germline V gene lookup returns CDR1 DFQATT and CDR2 SNEGSKA (reference sequence). The CDR3 is 15 amino acids. TCRdb re-called the 5' RACE reads, yielding one record per CDR3 amino acid sequence without DNA. This repertoire includes roughly 450,000 distinct CDR3 sequences. This sequence originates from a woman aged 45-65 years in good health. This chain uses TRBV20-1 with TRBJ2-5; TCRdb indicates TRBD2, and absent DNA this call remains unverified. The sequenced material came from blood T cells: a sorted CD56 or NKG2C T cell subset, CD4+ or CD8+ T cells, or bulk PBMC T cells (not recorded which). The CDR3 sequence: CSATLELASLGTQYF.